Below are 6 T cell receptor beta chains sequenced from a single sample in a study of CD8+CD57+ T cells in acquired aplastic anemia (dated by TCRdb to the late 2010s). Expansion of CD8+CD57+ cells had been shown by flow cytometry in the patients chosen for sequencing. The sequencer listed for this sample is Illumina HiSeq 2000. Genomic DNA was used as template for profiling of TCR beta VDJ combinations and CDR3 sequences. The raw public data were reprocessed by TCRdb itself: fastp quality trimming at Q25, MiXCR clonotype calling, in-frame beta chains only. Duplicate CDR3 protein sequences are folded into a single record with the most common DNA and genes. This sample holds fewer than 300,000 distinct CDR3 sequences; about 80% were observed only once. The ten top clones hold over 35% of the sample. Sequenced material: sorted CD4+, CD8+, or CD8+CD57+ T cells (not recorded which) from PBMCs. All receptors come from a human donor with aplastic anemia.

This clonotype was seen only once. The chain joins TRBV7-6 to TRBJ2-5; possible D gene TRBD2, 5 bases. There are 15 residues in the CDR3. CDR1 and CDR2 (germline): SGHVS, FNYEAQ. V was cut by 0 bases and J by 10 bases, with 18 bases left in between. CDR3 DNA sequence: TGTGCCAGCAGCTTAGCGCACGCGGGTAGAGAGTTCCAGTACTTC. Encoded protein: CASSLAHAGREFQYF.

The chain combines TRBV7-9 with TRBJ2-2, with 7 bases that match TRBD1. The CDR3 contains 16 residues. V was clipped by 3 bases and J by 7 bases; unmatched bases: 11. Germline-derived CDR1 and CDR2 are SEHNR and FQNEAQ (reference sequence). The CDR3 spells CASSLTGFQINGELFF. For the CDR3, the DNA is TGTGCCAGCAGCTTGACAGGGTTTCAGATAAACGGGGAGCTGTTTTTT.

The chain is built from TRBV11-2 and TRBJ2-3; no firm D call. The CDR3 is 13 amino acids. Trimming stripped 1 base from V and 7 bases from J, with 9 bases between. The germline V gene encodes CDR1 SGHAT and CDR2 FQNNGV. CDR3 coding DNA: TGTGCCAGCAGCTTAGGCGCCAAAAATACGCAGTATTTT. Its translation is CASSLGAKNTQYF.

Comments on this clonotype: As the CDR3 is not closed by the conserved phenylalanine or tryptophan, this likely results from a read error. The DNA is omitted, as the CDR3 cannot be located on it reliably, and the CDR3 follows TCRdb's listing. V and J are TRBV7-9 and TRBJ2-3; no DNA check was done on the table's D call, TRBD1. The CDR3 spans 13 amino acids, including both terminal residues. Germline loops: CDR1 SEHNR, CDR2 FQNEAQ (reference sequence). CDR3 in amino acids: CASSFVPGEPFFG.

The chain uses TRBV14 and TRBJ1-2; D not certain. From germline, CDR1 is SGHDN and CDR2 FVKESK. The CDR3 spans 14 residues. V was shortened by 3 bases and J by 2 bases, with 10 bases between the two germline ends. The CDR3, as DNA: TGTGCCAGCAGCCACCGTCCCGGAAACTATGGCTACACCTTC. Its protein product is CASSHRPGNYGYTF.

This clonotype was picked up one time. This chain connects TRBV14 to TRBJ1-6; D not certain. The CDR3 extends over 15 amino acids. CDR1 and CDR2 from the germline V gene are SGHDN and FVKESK. Trimming removed 3 bases at V and 9 bases at J, with 15 bases between. As DNA, the CDR3 is TGTGCCAGCAGCCAGGCGAGCGGGGTCCGTTCACCCCTCCACTTT. Protein product: CASSQASGVRSPLHF.